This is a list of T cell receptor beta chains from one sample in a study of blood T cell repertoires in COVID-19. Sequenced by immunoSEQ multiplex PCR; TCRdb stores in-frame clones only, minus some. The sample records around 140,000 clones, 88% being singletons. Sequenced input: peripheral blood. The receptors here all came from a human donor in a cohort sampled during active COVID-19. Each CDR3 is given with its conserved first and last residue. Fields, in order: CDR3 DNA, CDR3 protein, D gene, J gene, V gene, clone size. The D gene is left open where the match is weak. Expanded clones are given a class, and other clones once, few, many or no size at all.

cdr3_nt: TGTGCCAGCAGCGAACGTGCCCGTAGCGGGGCAATCTACGAGCAGTACTTC; cdr3_aa: CASSERARSGAIYEQYF; d_call: TRBD2; j_call: TRBJ2-7; v_call: TRBV3-1/TRBV3-2; clone_size: -
cdr3_nt: TGTGCCTGGAGTGGACTTCTCTTCTCCCACGAGCAGTACTTC; cdr3_aa: CAWSGLLFSHEQYF; d_call: -; j_call: TRBJ2-7; v_call: TRBV30; clone_size: -
cdr3_nt: TGTGCCAGCTCACCACGTAACCAGGGCACCCGGGCGACCGCGCTAAAAAACATTCAGTACTTC; cdr3_aa: CASSPRNQGTRATALKNIQYF; d_call: -; j_call: TRBJ2-4; v_call: TRBV18; clone_size: -
cdr3_nt: TGTGCCAGCAGCCGCTCGACTAGCTCCCCTTACAATGAGCAGTTCTTC; cdr3_aa: CASSRSTSSPYNEQFF; d_call: TRBD2; j_call: TRBJ2-1; v_call: TRBV7-3; clone_size: -
cdr3_nt: TGCAGTGCTAGTAAACTAGCGGGTTCCGCGAACACCGGGGAGCTGTTTTTT; cdr3_aa: CSASKLAGSANTGELFF; d_call: TRBD2; j_call: TRBJ2-2; v_call: TRBV20-1; clone_size: -
cdr3_nt: TGTGCCAGCAGTTACTCGAGAGTAGCGCCTTCCTACGAGCAGTACTTC; cdr3_aa: CASSYSRVAPSYEQYF; d_call: -; j_call: TRBJ2-7; v_call: TRBV6-2/TRBV6-3; clone_size: -
cdr3_nt: TGTGCCAGCAGCTTAGTAGGAGTCATGAACACTGAAGCTTTCTTT; cdr3_aa: CASSLVGVMNTEAFF; d_call: -; j_call: TRBJ1-1; v_call: TRBV7-6; clone_size: -
cdr3_nt: TGCGCCAGCAGCCAAAACAGGGGGACGGATTCACCCCTCCACTTT; cdr3_aa: CASSQNRGTDSPLHF; d_call: TRBD1; j_call: TRBJ1-6; v_call: TRBV4-3; clone_size: -
cdr3_nt: TGTGCCAGCAGCTTGGGAGCACTCCGTAACTATGGCTACACCTTC; cdr3_aa: CASSLGALRNYGYTF; d_call: -; j_call: TRBJ1-2; v_call: TRBV5-6; clone_size: -
cdr3_nt: TGTGCCAGCAGCGTCTATGGGAGGGGCGGTGAGACCCAGTACTTC; cdr3_aa: CASSVYGRGGETQYF; d_call: TRBD2; j_call: TRBJ2-5; v_call: TRBV9; clone_size: -
cdr3_nt: TGTGCCAGCAGCTTAGGCCCGCGGGACGAGCAGTACTTC; cdr3_aa: CASSLGPRDEQYF; d_call: -; j_call: TRBJ2-7; v_call: TRBV7-3; clone_size: -
cdr3_nt: TGTGCCATCAGTGAAGGAGGTACAGGGGGGACTCAGCCCCAGCATTTT; cdr3_aa: CAISEGGTGGTQPQHF; d_call: TRBD1; j_call: TRBJ1-5; v_call: TRBV10-3; clone_size: few
cdr3_nt: TGTGCCAGCAGCCAAGATTTTTCGACAGGGCCCGGTAATCAGCCCCAGCATTTT; cdr3_aa: CASSQDFSTGPGNQPQHF; d_call: TRBD1; j_call: TRBJ1-5; v_call: TRBV14; clone_size: once
cdr3_nt: TGTGCCAGCAGCACCGGGACAGGGCTAAGCGAGCAGTACTTC; cdr3_aa: CASSTGTGLSEQYF; d_call: TRBD1; j_call: TRBJ2-7; v_call: TRBV27; clone_size: -
cdr3_nt: TGTGCCAGCAGACCTATTACAGTAACTAACTATGGCTACACCTTC; cdr3_aa: CASRPITVTNYGYTF; d_call: -; j_call: TRBJ1-2; v_call: TRBV6-2/TRBV6-3; clone_size: -
cdr3_nt: TGTGCCAGCAGTGAATGGGTAAGGGGGACTGAAGCTTTCTTT; cdr3_aa: CASSEWVRGTEAFF; d_call: -; j_call: TRBJ1-1; v_call: TRBV6-1; clone_size: -
cdr3_nt: TGCGCCAGCAGCCAGACAGCGAGCCTTGAAGCTTTCTTT; cdr3_aa: CASSQTASLEAFF; d_call: -; j_call: TRBJ1-1; v_call: TRBV5-1; clone_size: once
cdr3_nt: TGTGCCAGCAGCCTTGGGACAGGGGTCTTTACCGGGGAGCTGTTTTTT; cdr3_aa: CASSLGTGVFTGELFF; d_call: TRBD1; j_call: TRBJ2-2; v_call: TRBV6-2/TRBV6-3; clone_size: once
cdr3_nt: TGTGCCTGGTCGCAGGGACAGGGGGACGAGCAGTACTTC; cdr3_aa: CAWSQGQGDEQYF; d_call: TRBD1; j_call: TRBJ2-7; v_call: TRBV30; clone_size: -
cdr3_nt: TGTGCCAGCAGTTTAAGGAGCTACGAGCAGTACTTC; cdr3_aa: CASSLRSYEQYF; d_call: -; j_call: TRBJ2-7; v_call: TRBV12-3/TRBV12-4; clone_size: -
cdr3_nt: TGTGCCAGTAGTGTCCTTCAGGGTAGCACTGAAGCTTTCTTT; cdr3_aa: CASSVLQGSTEAFF; d_call: -; j_call: TRBJ1-1; v_call: TRBV19; clone_size: few
cdr3_nt: TGTGCCAGCAGTCCCCGTGGCGGGGGTACTAGCACAGATACGCAGTATTTT; cdr3_aa: CASSPRGGGTSTDTQYF; d_call: TRBD2; j_call: TRBJ2-3; v_call: TRBV28; clone_size: -
cdr3_nt: TGTGCCAGCAGTTCACAGGGGACGCACACCGGGGAGCTGTTTTTT; cdr3_aa: CASSSQGTHTGELFF; d_call: TRBD1; j_call: TRBJ2-2; v_call: TRBV6-5; clone_size: -
cdr3_nt: TGTGCCAGCACCCCATCTGGGCAGGGAATAGGTTCACCCCTCCACTTT; cdr3_aa: CASTPSGQGIGSPLHF; d_call: -; j_call: TRBJ1-6; v_call: TRBV6-2/TRBV6-3; clone_size: once
cdr3_nt: TGCGCCAGCAGCCAGGGGACTAGCGGGGGGGCCGGAACAGATACGCAGTATTTT; cdr3_aa: CASSQGTSGGAGTDTQYF; d_call: TRBD2; j_call: TRBJ2-3; v_call: TRBV4-3; clone_size: -
cdr3_nt: TGTGCCAGCAGCCAAGGGGAGGTAGGCTACGAGCAGTACTTC; cdr3_aa: CASSQGEVGYEQYF; d_call: -; j_call: TRBJ2-7; v_call: TRBV4-2; clone_size: -
cdr3_nt: TGTGCCTGGATGGGGACTAGCGGACCCTACGAGCAGTACTTC; cdr3_aa: CAWMGTSGPYEQYF; d_call: TRBD2; j_call: TRBJ2-7; v_call: TRBV30; clone_size: -
cdr3_nt: TGTGCCAGCAGCCCGAGGACAGGGACATATAATTCACCCCTCCACTTT; cdr3_aa: CASSPRTGTYNSPLHF; d_call: TRBD1; j_call: TRBJ1-6; v_call: TRBV3-1/TRBV3-2; clone_size: -
cdr3_nt: TGTGCCAGCAGCTTAGAATCAGGTAGCGGGGAGTCCTACGAGCAGTACTTC; cdr3_aa: CASSLESGSGESYEQYF; d_call: TRBD2; j_call: TRBJ2-7; v_call: TRBV11-2; clone_size: -
cdr3_nt: TGTGCCAGCAGTTTCCCCTCCGGGACAGGGGTCCCGTTCTTC; cdr3_aa: CASSFPSGTGVPFF; d_call: TRBD1; j_call: TRBJ2-1; v_call: TRBV6-2/TRBV6-3; clone_size: -
cdr3_nt: TGTGCCAGCTCACCAACGCAGTCGTACGAGCAGTACTTC; cdr3_aa: CASSPTQSYEQYF; d_call: -; j_call: TRBJ2-7; v_call: TRBV18; clone_size: -
cdr3_nt: TGTGCCAGCAGCCCTCCTGGGGGCGGAAGGACCGGGGAGCTGTTTTTT; cdr3_aa: CASSPPGGGRTGELFF; d_call: -; j_call: TRBJ2-2; v_call: TRBV7-2; clone_size: -
cdr3_nt: TGTGCCAGCAGCCCTACCGATACGCAGTATTTT; cdr3_aa: CASSPTDTQYF; d_call: -; j_call: TRBJ2-3; v_call: TRBV7-2; clone_size: -
cdr3_nt: TGTGCCATCAGTGATCCGGGACAGGGGGCCTACGAGCAGTACTTC; cdr3_aa: CAISDPGQGAYEQYF; d_call: TRBD1; j_call: TRBJ2-7; v_call: TRBV10-3; clone_size: -
cdr3_nt: TGTGCCAGCAGAAGCAGGGGAGAAGCTTTCTTT; cdr3_aa: CASRSRGEAFF; d_call: -; j_call: TRBJ1-1; v_call: TRBV12-3/TRBV12-4; clone_size: once
cdr3_nt: TGTGCCAGCAGCTTAGCTCAGGGGCAGGGGCCTAATTCACCCCTCCACTTT; cdr3_aa: CASSLAQGQGPNSPLHF; d_call: -; j_call: TRBJ1-6; v_call: TRBV7-6; clone_size: once
cdr3_nt: TGTGCCAGCAGCGTAGGGACAGGGGACTATGGCTACACCTTC; cdr3_aa: CASSVGTGDYGYTF; d_call: TRBD1; j_call: TRBJ1-2; v_call: TRBV9; clone_size: -
cdr3_nt: TGCGCCAGCAGTGAGAGACTAGGCCGAGAGACCCAGTACTTC; cdr3_aa: CASSERLGRETQYF; d_call: -; j_call: TRBJ2-5; v_call: TRBV10-1; clone_size: -
cdr3_nt: TGTGCCAGCAGTCTGACAGGGTTGGGTGGCTACACCTTC; cdr3_aa: CASSLTGLGGYTF; d_call: TRBD1; j_call: TRBJ1-2; v_call: TRBV25-1; clone_size: -
cdr3_nt: TGCGCCAGCAGTGTGAGCCAGGGGGGAACTGGAAACACCATATATTTT; cdr3_aa: CASSVSQGGTGNTIYF; d_call: TRBD1; j_call: TRBJ1-3; v_call: TRBV10-2; clone_size: -
cdr3_nt: TGTGCCAGCAGTGACTCTAGCGGGAGGAATGAGCAGTTCTTC; cdr3_aa: CASSDSSGRNEQFF; d_call: TRBD2; j_call: TRBJ2-1; v_call: TRBV6-4; clone_size: -
cdr3_nt: TGTGCCAGCAGTCGGGCTGGACTAGATTACAATGAGCAGTTCTTC; cdr3_aa: CASSRAGLDYNEQFF; d_call: TRBD2; j_call: TRBJ2-1; v_call: TRBV7-2; clone_size: -
cdr3_nt: TGCAGTGCTGACAGGGACCTTGGCTACACCTTC; cdr3_aa: CSADRDLGYTF; d_call: TRBD1; j_call: TRBJ1-2; v_call: TRBV20-1; clone_size: -
cdr3_nt: TGTGCCAGCAGCTCCGACAGGGGCCGAGGATGGGGCTACACCTTC; cdr3_aa: CASSSDRGRGWGYTF; d_call: TRBD1; j_call: TRBJ1-2; v_call: TRBV7-2; clone_size: -
cdr3_nt: TGTGCCAGCAGCCGGGACTTTCGTGGTGGCTACACCTTC; cdr3_aa: CASSRDFRGGYTF; d_call: -; j_call: TRBJ1-2; v_call: TRBV3-1/TRBV3-2; clone_size: -
cdr3_nt: TGTGCCTGGAGGGCAGCGGGACAGGCAAACTATGGCTACACCTTC; cdr3_aa: CAWRAAGQANYGYTF; d_call: TRBD1; j_call: TRBJ1-2; v_call: TRBV30; clone_size: -
cdr3_nt: TGTGCCAGCAGCCCGACAGGGGTTAGGGCCAAAAACATTCAGTACTTC; cdr3_aa: CASSPTGVRAKNIQYF; d_call: TRBD1; j_call: TRBJ2-4; v_call: TRBV3-1/TRBV3-2; clone_size: -
cdr3_nt: TGTGCCTGGAGCACAGGGGAGTTTACAGATACGCAGTATTTT; cdr3_aa: CAWSTGEFTDTQYF; d_call: TRBD1; j_call: TRBJ2-3; v_call: TRBV30; clone_size: few
cdr3_nt: TGTGCCAGCAGTTTTTTTGTCAAGGGGGCGTACACTGAAGCTTTCTTT; cdr3_aa: CASSFFVKGAYTEAFF; d_call: TRBD1; j_call: TRBJ1-1; v_call: TRBV28; clone_size: -